This T cell receptor (beta chain) was identified during a study of OX40 agonist ivuxolimab in advanced cancers. Measured with immunoSEQ multiplex PCR; TCRdb has only the in-frame clones, and not every one. Of 95,000 to 110,000 clones listed, less than 95% are singletons. The specimen comprised CD4+ or CD8+ T cells sorted from blood, sampled in a trial of the OX40 agonist ivuxolimab. This TCR came from an adult with an advanced solid tumor such as melanoma, head and neck, liver or kidney cancer.

CDR3 in DNA: TGTGCCAGCAGCTTTTTCGAGTCGACCGGGGAGCTGTTTTTT. It specifies CASSFFESTGELFF. The V and J genes are TRBV5-4 and TRBJ2-2, with D unclear. Deletions cut 2 bases from V and 5 bases from J, with 10 bases between. The CDR3 has 14 amino acids. CDR1 SGHNT and CDR2 YYREEE come from the germline V gene (reference sequence).